Many counts were recorded for the clone carrying this T cell receptor (beta chain). Its specificity is unknown. Each patient went into thyroid surgery without having received any treatment. TCRdb reprocessed the PCR reads using MiXCR. The sample contains 50,000 to 60,000 clones, over 15% of which appear only once. This entry comes from a study of metastatic and nonmetastatic thyroid tumors. Study-level information: Malignant thyroid and benign thyroid patients provided blood and tumor or nodule tissue whose repertoires were compared. Study conclusions and caveats: In both blood and tumor samples, TCR beta diversity was reported significantly higher for malignant than benign nodules.

The sample consisted of blood. This clonotype originated in a female donor with papillary thyroid cancer or a benign thyroid nodule (not recorded which). Some clones in this sample may be carry-over from other donors' samples.

The CDR3 DNA sequence: TGTGCCAGCAGCCACAACAATGAGCAGTTCTTC. This sequence encodes CASSHNNEQFF. The genes are TRBV14 and TRBJ2-1; D unresolved. This CDR3 spans 11 amino acids. CDR1 is SGHDN and CDR2 is FVKESK in the germline V gene. With 3 bases removed from V and 5 bases from J, the gap between germline ends came to 2 bases.